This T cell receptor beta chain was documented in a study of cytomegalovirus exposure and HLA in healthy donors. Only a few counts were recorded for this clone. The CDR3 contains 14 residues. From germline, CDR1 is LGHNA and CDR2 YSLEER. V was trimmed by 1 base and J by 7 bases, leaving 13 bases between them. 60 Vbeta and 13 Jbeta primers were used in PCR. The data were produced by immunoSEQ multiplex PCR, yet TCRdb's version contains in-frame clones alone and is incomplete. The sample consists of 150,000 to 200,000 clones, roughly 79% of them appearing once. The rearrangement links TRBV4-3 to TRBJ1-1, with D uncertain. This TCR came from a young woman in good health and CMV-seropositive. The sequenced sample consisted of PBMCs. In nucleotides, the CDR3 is TGCGCCAGCAGCCAAGTGAGCTCACCGGGTGAAGCTTTCTTT. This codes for CASSQVSSPGEAFF.